The subject of this entry is one T cell receptor beta chain. The PCR employed 60 Vbeta primers together with 13 Jbeta primers. In the original workflow: Roughly 10 million shared chains were among tens of millions of unique TCR beta chains counted in a later analysis. Repertoires were generated with immunoSEQ multiplex PCR, while TCRdb's copy carries only in-frame clones and drops some. V and J calls and clone size are given by that table; D and trimming were obtained from the DNA. The data show over 150,000 clones, over 80% seen once. The data derive from a study of cytomegalovirus exposure and HLA in healthy donors. The CDR3 spans 13 residues. The V and J ends lost 7 bases and 8 bases respectively, with 20 bases between them. The V gene's germline CDR1 is GTSNPN and CDR2 SVGIG (reference sequence).

This receptor was taken from a boy between 2 and 10 years old in good health and CMV-seronegative. The sample consisted of PBMCs. This chain uses TRBV30 with TRBJ1-2; D unresolved. DNA for the CDR3: TGTGCCTTTACCGGACCTGGATCGGGAGGCTACACCTTC. It yields the protein CAFTGPGSGGYTF.